This T cell receptor (beta chain) was sequenced during a study of blood T cell repertoires in COVID-19. About the research overall: Samples taken during acute and convalescent COVID-19 were collected in the United States, Italy and Spain. PBMCs, B-cell-depleted T cells, or T cells were the source of the cDNA or gDNA that made up the material.

Methods used by the authors: How many nucleated cells were present was estimated from reference gene primer amplification. Here immunoSEQ multiplex PCR was the method, and the copy in TCRdb shows in-frame clones only, minus some. That table gives V, J and clone size, and the DNA gave D and trimming. In the table there are 200,000 or so clones, around nine tenths of which are singletons. This clone has just a few counts. An end of the junction differs from the germline gene, which may be a read error. Germline CDR1 and CDR2: SGDLS and YYNGEE. CDR3 length: 15 amino acids. This chain connects TRBV9 to TRBJ2-1; 8 bases align to TRBD2. The receptor comes from a man aged 70-80 years with active or convalescent COVID-19. Sequencing was done on a sample of peripheral blood. For the CDR3, the DNA is TGTGCCAGCAGCGTAGCTGCTAGCGGGTACAGTGAGCAGTTCTTC. Amino acids: CASSVAASGYSEQFF.